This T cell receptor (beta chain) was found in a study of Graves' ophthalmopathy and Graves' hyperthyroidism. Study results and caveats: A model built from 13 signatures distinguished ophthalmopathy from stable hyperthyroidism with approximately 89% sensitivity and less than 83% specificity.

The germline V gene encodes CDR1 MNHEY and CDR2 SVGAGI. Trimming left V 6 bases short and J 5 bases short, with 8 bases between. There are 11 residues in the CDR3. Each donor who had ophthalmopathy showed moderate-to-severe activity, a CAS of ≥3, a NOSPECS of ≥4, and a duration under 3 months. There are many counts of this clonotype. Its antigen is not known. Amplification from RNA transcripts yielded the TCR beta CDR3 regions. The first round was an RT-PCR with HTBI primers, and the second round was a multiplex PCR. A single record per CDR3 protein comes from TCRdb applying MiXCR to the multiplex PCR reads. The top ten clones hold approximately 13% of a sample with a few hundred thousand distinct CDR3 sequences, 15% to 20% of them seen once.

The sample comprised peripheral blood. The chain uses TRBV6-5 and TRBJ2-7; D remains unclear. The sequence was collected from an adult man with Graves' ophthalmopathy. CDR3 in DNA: TGTGCCAGCAGGAGGAATGACGAGCAGTACTTC. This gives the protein CASRRNDEQYF.